This TCR beta chain appears in the sequencing data of a study of blood T cells in healthy people across ages. Study-wide findings and caveats: PBMCs went unsorted, and a conclusive naive versus antigen-experienced comparison was therefore prevented.

Then a second PCR, running roughly 6 to 12 cycles, was carried out with a sample-barcoded 5' primer and a J-beta primer mix. TCRdb re-derived calls from the 5' RACE reads in MiXCR, one entry per CDR3 protein. The table has 700,000 to 1,000,000 distinct CDR3 sequences, 40% to 50% seen once; the top ten hold roughly a fifth. Per the germline V gene, CDR1 is MNHEY and CDR2 is SVGEGT. With 3 bases clipped from V and 7 bases from J, the junction kept 15 bases outside the gene matches. The CDR3 loop spans 16 amino acids. As concerns this clonotype: What it binds is not known.

J is TRBJ2-7 and V is TRBV6-2 or TRBV6-3; the match to TRBD1 covers 7 bases. Source material: blood. This TCR was recovered from a man in his 60s in good health. CDR3 coding DNA: TGTGCCAGCAGTTATGCCCCGACAGGGAACCCGAGGGAGCAGTACTTC. Translation gives CASSYAPTGNPREQYF.